This entry lists 13 T cell receptor beta chains sequenced from one sample in a study of blood T cell repertoires in COVID-19. Here immunoSEQ multiplex PCR was the method, and the copy in TCRdb shows in-frame clones only, minus some. The sample includes 150,000 to 200,000 clones, roughly 85% of them seen just once. Sequenced sample: PBMCs or T cells enriched from blood (not recorded which). Source of these receptors: a woman aged 70-85 years in a cohort exposed to, infected with or recovered from COVID-19 (not recorded which).

The chain combines TRBV28 with TRBJ1-4; 10 positions match TRBD1. The CDR3 totals 14 residues. Germline CDR1 is MDHEN and CDR2 is SYDVKM. J gave up 9 bases and V 3 bases, and 4 bases lay outside the gene matches. The CDR3 bases are TGTGCCAGCAGTTTGGGACAGGGGTTTCAAAAACTGTTTTTT. It yields the protein CASSLGQGFQKLFF.

The J gene is TRBJ1-3, the V gene TRBV28; D call uncertain. The germline V gene has CDR1 MDHEN and CDR2 SYDVKM. Trimming stripped 7 bases from V and 0 bases from J, with 10 bases between. The CDR3 loop spans 14 amino acids. CDR3 region: CASTFLASGNTIYF. The CDR3 DNA follows: TGTGCCAGCACCTTCCTGGCCTCTGGAAACACCATATATTTT.

This sequence joins TRBV7-2 and TRBJ1-2, with TRBD1 identical over 7 bases. The germline gives CDR1 SGHTA, CDR2 FQGNSA. V lost 1 base and J lost 2; bases outside the gene matches: 10. CDR3 length: 17 amino acids. This chain's CDR3 is CASSLGPGRGGNYGYTF. CDR3 bases: TGTGCCAGCAGCTTAGGCCCAGGCAGAGGGGGCAACTATGGCTACACCTTC.

Note on this clone: Other DNA sequences in this specimen translate into the identical CDR3. The V gene is TRBV11-2, the J gene TRBJ2-3; a weak D match, TRBD2 (5 bases). This CDR3 spans 13 amino acids. In germline, CDR1 is SGHAT, CDR2 FQNNGV. V was cut by 1 base and J by 3 bases, with 5 bases left in between. CDR3 loop: CASSLAGTDTQYF. The DNA of the CDR3 is TGTGCCAGCAGCTTAGCGGGAACAGATACGCAGTATTTT.

J is TRBJ2-1 and V is TRBV5-5; weak D call: TRBD1 (6 bases). Trimming shortened V by 4 bases and J by 8 bases, and 10 bases separated the two germline ends. The CDR3 runs to 12 residues. CDR1 is SGHKS and CDR2 is YYEKEE in the germline V gene (reference sequence). The CDR3 coding sequence is TGTGCCAGCAGCCCAGAGGGGGATGAGCAGTTCTTC. It encodes CASSPEGDEQFF.

This chain uses TRBV6-5 with TRBJ1-6, with D unresolved. This CDR3 is 14 amino acids long. V was cut by 0 bases and J by 7 bases, with 7 bases left in between. Germline CDR1 is MNHEY and CDR2 is SVGAGI. The CDR3 DNA is TGTGCCAGCAGTTACTCTACGGGAAATTCACCCCTCCACTTT. Protein sequence: CASSYSTGNSPLHF.

The rearrangement joins TRBV5-6 to TRBJ2-7; 7 bases agree with TRBD2. The J segment lost 7 bases and the V segment lost 1 base, leaving 14 bases of the junction unmatched. Germline V CDR1 and CDR2: SGHDT, YYEEEE. CDR3 size: 16 residues. The CDR3 region has the DNA TGTGCCAGCAGCTTGAACGGAGCGGGAAGGGCTGGGGAGCAGTACTTC. Translating it yields CASSLNGAGRAGEQYF.

The V and J genes are TRBV7-8 and TRBJ1-5, with D possibly matching TRBD1 (5 bases). The germline gives CDR1 SGHVS, CDR2 FQNEAQ. The CDR3 runs to 17 residues. V lost 0 bases, J lost 0 bases, and 12 bases lay in between. The CDR3: CASSLAGWTSSNQPQHF. As DNA, the CDR3 is TGTGCCAGCAGCTTAGCCGGATGGACATCTAGCAATCAGCCCCAGCATTTT.

The CDR3 nucleotides are TGTGCCAGCAGCCGTGACTACCCGGGGTACAATGAGCAGTTCTTC. Protein product: CASSRDYPGYNEQFF. The rearrangement joins TRBV7-8 to TRBJ2-1; possibly TRBD2 for D (5 bases). V was clipped by 5 bases and J by 4 bases, with 15 bases between them. This CDR3 comprises 15 residues. Germline assignment: CDR1 SGHVS and CDR2 FQNEAQ.

This clone was counted between two and nine times. The chain links TRBV28 to TRBJ1-5, with D perhaps TRBD1 (5 bases). The CDR3 contains 16 residues. The germline V and J ends were trimmed by 4 bases and 0 bases, with 13 bases remaining between them. Per the germline V gene, CDR1 is MDHEN and CDR2 is SYDVKM. CDR3 nucleotide sequence: TGTGCCAGCAGTTCAACGGGGACTGTTAGCAATCAGCCCCAGCATTTT. It codes for CASSSTGTVSNQPQHF.

The V gene is TRBV5-1, the J gene TRBJ2-2; weak D call: TRBD2 (5 bases). Germline V CDR1 and CDR2: SGHRS, YFSETQ. Trimming cost V 2 bases and J 7 bases, with 9 bases left between them. CDR3 length equals 13 residues. CDR3 in amino acids: CASSLRGFGELFF. Here the CDR3 DNA reads TGCGCCAGCAGCTTACGGGGTTTCGGGGAGCTGTTTTTT.

The chain joins TRBV2 to TRBJ2-1, with TRBD1 matching over 10 bases. The V segment lost 5 bases and the J segment 9 bases; nucleotides outside the gene matches: 10. The CDR3 covers 15 residues. From germline, CDR1 is SNHLY and CDR2 FYNNEI. Here the CDR3 DNA reads TGTGCCAGCAGTTCGCGGGACAGGGGAATCGGTGAGCAGTTCTTC. It specifies CASSSRDRGIGEQFF.

The chain couples TRBV10-3 to TRBJ2-1, with a weak D call TRBD2 (6 bases). The V gene lost 2 bases and the J gene lost 9 bases, with 11 bases spanning the gap. The CDR3 is made up of 13 amino acids. Germline V gives CDR1 ENHRY, CDR2 SYGVKD. For the CDR3, the DNA is TGTGCCATCAGTGAGGACGGGAGCGGTGAGCAGTTCTTC. Protein sequence: CAISEDGSGEQFF.